The 20 T cell receptor beta chains presented below share a single source sample, sequenced in a study of T cell repertoires in cytomegalovirus infection. MiXCR, applied by TCRdb to the reads, yields one record per CDR3 protein. The sample has a few hundred thousand distinct CDR3 sequences; around two fifths are singletons. The antigens these receptors bind are not known. The specimen comprised cultured PBMCs, sampled from culture after CMV antigen stimulation. The receptors come from a human donor in good health (CMV status not recorded). Some clones in this sample may be carry-over from other donors' samples.

The V and J genes are TRBV19 and TRBJ1-5; 7 positions agree with TRBD1. J gave up 2 bases and V 8 bases, and 12 bases lay outside the gene matches. The germline V gene encodes CDR1 LNHDA and CDR2 SQIVND (reference sequence). The CDR3 is made up of 16 amino acids. The CDR3 spells CASWTGSKVGNQPQHF. In DNA, the CDR3 is TGTGCCAGTTGGACAGGCAGCAAAGTGGGCAATCAGCCCCAGCATTTT.

This rearrangement joins TRBV7-2 to TRBJ1-1, with D tentatively TRBD1 (5 bases). With 5 bases removed from V and 3 bases from J, the gap between germline ends came to 16 bases. This CDR3 is built from 15 residues. CDR1 is SGHTA, CDR2 FQGNSA, per germline. The CDR3 region has the DNA TGTGCCAGCAGCCCAGGGATCCTGGCGTACACTGAAGCTTTCTTT. Translating gives CASSPGILAYTEAFF.

V and J are TRBV7-2 and TRBJ2-6, with D possibly matching TRBD2 (6 bases). The germline V gene has CDR1 SGHTA and CDR2 FQGNSA. Trimming cost V 4 bases and J 4 bases, with 23 bases left between them. This CDR3 has 19 residues. CDR3 in DNA: TGTGCCAGCAGCTCCCCAATCTGGGCGGGGCCGAGAGGGGCCAACGTCCTGACTTTC. Its protein is CASSSPIWAGPRGANVLTF.

The rearrangement joins TRBV19 to TRBJ1-4; 7 nucleotides agree with TRBD1. This CDR3 has 13 residues. V lost 10 bases to trimming and J lost 8 bases; unmatched junction nucleotides: 10. From germline, CDR1 is LNHDA and CDR2 SQIVND (reference sequence). CDR3 sequence reads: CATADRPGEKLFF. Written as DNA, the CDR3 is TGTGCCACCGCGGACAGGCCGGGAGAAAAACTGTTTTTT.

About this clonotype itself: A read error may produce the germline difference seen at one junction end. The CDR3 nucleotides read TGCAGTGCTGGAGAACAGGGGGACTATGGCTACACCTTC. Its translation: CSAGEQGDYGYTF. J is TRBJ1-2 and V is TRBV20-1; 8 bases match TRBD1. The CDR3 spans 13 residues. Per the germline V gene, CDR1 is DFQATT and CDR2 is SNEGSKA (reference sequence).

This clonotype was seen at least ten times. The chain combines TRBV7-2 with TRBJ1-4; a possible D gene is TRBD1 (5 bases). Germline assignment: CDR1 SGHTA and CDR2 FQGNSA. The CDR3 has 15 residues. The V and J ends lost 5 bases and 8 bases respectively, with 18 bases between them. CDR3 loop: CASSERQLVWEKLFF. The CDR3 bases are TGTGCCAGCAGCGAGCGACAGCTAGTCTGGGAAAAACTGTTTTTT.

This clonotype was detected only a few times. The J gene is TRBJ2-7, the V gene TRBV10-3; 12 bases line up with TRBD2. There are 16 residues in the CDR3. V lost 2 bases and J lost 4; bases outside the gene matches: 6. From germline, CDR1 is ENHRY and CDR2 SYGVKD. The CDR3 loop reads CAISEASGRVSYEQYF. For the CDR3, the DNA is TGTGCCATCAGTGAGGCTAGCGGGAGGGTCTCATACGAGCAGTACTTC.

The chain combines TRBV12-3 or TRBV12-4 with TRBJ1-1; maybe TRBD1 (6 bases). This CDR3 is built from 15 residues. Deletions cut 5 bases from V and 1 base from J, with 14 bases between. CDR3 residues: CASSATQGANTEAFF. The CDR3 nucleotides are TGTGCCAGCAGTGCAACACAGGGCGCGAACACTGAAGCTTTCTTT.

This clonotype appeared a single time. V usage is TRBV12-3 or TRBV12-4 and J usage is TRBJ2-4, with D possibly matching TRBD2 (6 bases). This CDR3 is built from 18 residues. V gave up 4 bases and J gave up 1 base, with 20 bases separating them. The CDR3 protein is CASSSGPRSGVAKNIQYF. CDR3 bases: TGTGCCAGCAGTTCCGGCCCCCGTAGCGGAGTTGCCAAAAACATTCAGTACTTC.

The chain carries TRBV20-1 and TRBJ2-5; 9 positions match TRBD1. Germline loops: CDR1 DFQATT, CDR2 SNEGSKA (reference sequence). With 6 bases clipped from V and 4 bases from J, the junction kept 9 bases outside the gene matches. The CDR3 length is 14 residues. The CDR3 bases are TGCAGTGCCCCGGACAGGGGACGGGGAGAGACCCAGTACTTC. Its protein is CSAPDRGRGETQYF.

The J gene is TRBJ1-2, the V gene TRBV10-3, with D possibly TRBD1 on 6 matching bases. Trimming took 5 bases from V and 3 from J, leaving 13 bases between them. CDR3 length: 14 residues. Per germline, CDR1 ENHRY and CDR2 SYGVKD. Here the CDR3 DNA reads TGTGCCATCAGTCCCCCCCGACAGGACTATGGCTACACCTTC. Residues: CAISPPRQDYGYTF.

The CDR3 loop is CASGDGGGTEAFF. CDR3 coding DNA: TGTGCCAGCGGGGACGGAGGAGGGACTGAAGCTTTCTTT. This chain links TRBV7-4 with TRBJ1-1; tentatively, D is TRBD1 (5 bases). Between the trimmed V and J ends, which lost 8 bases and 5 bases, there was a span of 15 bases. The germline V gene encodes CDR1 SGHVT and CDR2 SQSDAQ. This CDR3 contains 13 residues. Complete variable domain (other parts from reference TRBV7-4 and TRBJ1-1): GAGVSQSPRYKVAKRGRDVALRCDSISGHVTLYWYRQTLGQGSEVLTYSQSDAQRDKSGRPSGRFSAERPERSVSTLKIQRTEQGDSAVYLCASGDGGGTEAFFGQGTRLTVV.

This clonotype occurred a few times. The rearrangement uses TRBV5-1 and TRBJ2-3; 8 bases line up with TRBD1. CDR1 is SGHRS and CDR2 is YFSETQ in the germline V gene. V lost 7 bases to trimming and J lost 2 bases; unmatched junction nucleotides: 6. This CDR3 has 14 residues. The chain's CDR3 is CASVPGQDTDTQYF. In nucleotides, the CDR3 is TGCGCCAGCGTACCGGGACAGGACACAGATACGCAGTATTTT.

This clonotype showed up just a few times. This chain joins TRBV27 and TRBJ1-2; 9 bases line up with TRBD1. Per the germline V gene, CDR1 is MNHEY and CDR2 is SMNVEV (reference sequence). The CDR3 length is 15 residues. V shed 6 bases, J shed 7 bases, and the junction held 12 bases outside the gene matches. The CDR3 here is CASRPLGQGFGGYTF. CDR3 nucleotides: TGTGCCAGCAGGCCGCTGGGACAGGGTTTCGGTGGCTACACCTTC.

This clonotype has ten or more counts. The chain couples TRBV7-2 to TRBJ2-7; D may be TRBD2 (6 bases). V dropped 5 bases and J dropped 4 bases, with 18 bases sitting between them. The CDR3 covers 15 residues. Germline CDR1 is SGHTA and CDR2 is FQGNSA. The CDR3 DNA is TGTGCCAGCAGCCCAAGACCCGCGGGACCATACGAGCAGTACTTC. Translation gives CASSPRPAGPYEQYF.

The chain has TRBV27 and TRBJ2-1; D is possibly TRBD2 (5 bases). Germline CDR1 is MNHEY and CDR2 is SMNVEV (reference sequence). The CDR3 has 15 residues. With 2 bases removed from V and 6 bases from J, the gap between germline ends came to 14 bases. The CDR3 reads CASSLGLPDLNEQFF. The CDR3 coding sequence is TGTGCCAGCAGTTTAGGACTTCCGGACCTCAATGAGCAGTTCTTC.

The gene calls are TRBV5-1 and TRBJ1-1; D is unresolved. Trimming shortened V by 0 bases and J by 1 base, and 10 bases separated the two germline ends. Looked up from germline, CDR1 is SGHRS and CDR2 is YFSETQ. The CDR3 length is 15 residues. The CDR3 nucleotides read TGCGCCAGCAGCTTGGGAGTTGCGGCGAACACTGAAGCTTTCTTT. Encoded protein: CASSLGVAANTEAFF.

Only a few counts were recorded for this clonotype. The V call is TRBV6-8, the J call TRBJ1-2; D is possibly TRBD1 (6 bases). Between the trimmed V and J ends, which lost 4 bases and 2 bases, there was a span of 11 bases. The CDR3 covers 14 residues. Germline lookup yields CDR1 MNHGY and CDR2 SAAAGT. The chain's CDR3 is CASSSQGSNYGYTF. CDR3 coding DNA: TGTGCCAGCAGTTCACAGGGTTCGAACTATGGCTACACCTTC.

The CDR3 is CAISDPTTSGSYEQYF. In DNA, the CDR3 is TGTGCCATCAGTGACCCGACGACTAGCGGGAGCTACGAGCAGTACTTC. The genes are TRBV10-3 and TRBJ2-7; 12 nucleotides align to TRBD2. V dropped 3 bases and J dropped 3; count of bases not matched to a gene: 6. Germline CDR1 ENHRY, CDR2 SYGVKD. The CDR3 consists of 16 residues.

The chain has TRBV15 and TRBJ2-7, with 11 bases fitting TRBD2. With V trimmed by 0 bases and J by 4 bases, 8 bases remained unmatched. This CDR3 has 17 amino acids. The germline CDR1 and CDR2 sequences are LNHNV and YYDKDF (reference sequence). CDR3 residues: CATSRDLATSGIYEQYF. CDR3 coding DNA: TGTGCCACCAGCAGAGATCTGGCGACTAGCGGGATTTACGAGCAGTACTTC.